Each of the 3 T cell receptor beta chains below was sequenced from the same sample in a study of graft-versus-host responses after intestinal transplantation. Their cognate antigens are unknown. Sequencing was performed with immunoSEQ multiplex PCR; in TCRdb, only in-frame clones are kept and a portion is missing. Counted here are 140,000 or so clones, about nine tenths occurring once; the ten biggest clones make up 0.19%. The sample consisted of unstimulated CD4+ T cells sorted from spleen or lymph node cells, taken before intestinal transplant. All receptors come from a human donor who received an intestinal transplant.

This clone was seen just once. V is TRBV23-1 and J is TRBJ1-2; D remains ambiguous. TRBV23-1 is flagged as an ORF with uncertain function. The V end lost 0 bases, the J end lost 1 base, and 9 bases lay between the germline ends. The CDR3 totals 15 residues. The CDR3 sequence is CASSQSIQVNYGYTF. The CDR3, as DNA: TGCGCCAGCAGTCAATCGATCCAGGTTAACTATGGCTACACCTTC.

The CDR3 loop is CASSSRRDTQYF. The CDR3 DNA is TGCGCCAGCAGCTCCCGCAGGGATACGCAGTATTTT. The chain recombines TRBV5-1 with TRBJ2-3; no definite D call. Trimming removed 3 bases from V and 6 bases from J, with 8 bases in between. The CDR3 loop spans 12 amino acids. Germline V CDR1 and CDR2: SGHRS, YFSETQ.

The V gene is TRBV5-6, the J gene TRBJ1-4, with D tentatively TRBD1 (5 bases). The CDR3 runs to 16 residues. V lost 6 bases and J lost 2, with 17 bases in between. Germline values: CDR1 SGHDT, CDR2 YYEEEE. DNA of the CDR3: TGTGCCAGCACTCCCAGCATCGGGGGGACTAATGAAAAACTGTTTTTT. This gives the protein CASTPSIGGTNEKLFF. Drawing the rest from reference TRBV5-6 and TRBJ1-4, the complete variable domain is DAGVTQSPTHLIKTRGQQVTLRCSPKSGHDTVSWYQQALGQGPQFIFQYYEEEERQRGNFPDRFSGHQFPNYSSELNVNALLLGDSALYLCASTPSIGGTNEKLFFGSGTQLSVL.